What follows are 12 T cell receptor beta chains derived from one specimen sequenced in a study of T cells in Graves' hyperthyroidism and ophthalmopathy. RNA transcripts gave rise to amplified TCR beta CDR3 regions. Carried out on the TCR CDR3, a first-round RT-PCR used the HTBI primer set. TCRdb reanalysed the multiplex PCR reads using MiXCR and keeps one entry per CDR3 protein. The repertoire holds about 92,000 distinct CDR3 sequences, about 51% seen once, with around 29% in the top ten. The source material was blood. The receptors shown here come from a woman in her thirties or forties with Graves' hyperthyroidism.

About this clonotype: An end of the junction differs from the germline gene, which may be a read error. V and J are TRBV7-2 and TRBJ1-1; D not resolved. In germline, CDR1 is SGHTA, CDR2 FQGNSA. CDR3 length: 13 residues. This CDR3 is CASSFSRTSEAFF. The CDR3 DNA follows: TGTGCCAGCAGCTTTAGCAGGACTTCTGAAGCCTTCTTT.

At least ten counts were recorded for this clonotype. This chain connects TRBV4-3 to TRBJ1-1; no definite D call. The CDR3 totals 13 residues. Per the germline V gene, CDR1 is LGHNA and CDR2 is YSLEER. V dropped 6 bases and J dropped 5 bases, with 13 bases sitting between them. DNA for the CDR3: TGCGCCAGCAGTTCCGAGCGGGGAACTGAAGCTTTCTTT. Protein: CASSSERGTEAFF.

With regard to this clonotype: With a much larger clone just one base away, this may be a read error. The CDR3 here is CASSLSTGGKENLFF. CDR3 in DNA: TGTGCCAGCAGTTTATCTACAGGGGGGAAGGAAAACCTGTTTTTT. The chain carries TRBV12-3 or TRBV12-4 and TRBJ1-4; 8 bases align to TRBD1. CDR3 size: 15 residues.

On this clonotype itself: Since the CDR3 does not end with the conserved phenylalanine or tryptophan, this likely comes from a read error. This rearrangement joins TRBV29-1 to TRBJ1-2; D not resolved. CDR3 size: 12 residues. In germline, CDR1 is SQVTM, CDR2 ANQGSEA. V was cut by 4 bases and J by 4 bases, with 10 bases left in between. The CDR3: CSVGRAGYGYTL. The CDR3 DNA follows: TGCAGCGTTGGGCGGGCGGGCTATGGCTACACCCTC.

This clonotype was observed at least ten times. CDR3 amino acids: CASRGTGELFF. CDR3 DNA sequence: TGTGCCAGCAGGGGCACCGGGGAGCTGTTTTTT. This chain joins TRBV25-1 and TRBJ2-2; D uncertain. V was clipped by 6 bases and J by 4 bases, with 3 bases between them. This CDR3 region has 11 residues. Germline CDR1 is MGHDK and CDR2 is SYGVNS.

As regards this clonotype: A junction end diverges from the germline sequence, so it may reflect a read error. The chain uses TRBV7-2 and TRBJ2-7; D is ambiguous. Germline loops: CDR1 SGHTA, CDR2 FQGNSA. The CDR3 spans 14 residues. CDR3 nucleotides: TGTTCCAGCAGCTTAGCACAGCCCGACTACGAGCAGTACTTC. Translation: CSSSLAQPDYEQYF.

This clonotype was recorded many times. V usage is TRBV14 and J usage is TRBJ2-5; D is undetermined. There are 15 residues in the CDR3. V dropped 0 bases and J dropped 2 bases, with 10 bases sitting between them. From germline, CDR1 is SGHDN and CDR2 FVKESK. The CDR3 region is CASSQEVGPQETQYF. The CDR3 bases are TGTGCCAGCAGCCAAGAAGTAGGGCCGCAAGAGACCCAGTACTTC.

This clonotype showed up many times. The chain has TRBV5-1 and TRBJ1-6, with TRBD1 matching 8 bases. Losses at the gene ends were 4 bases for V and 8 bases for J; bases not matched to a gene: 8. Germline loops: CDR1 SGHRS, CDR2 YFSETQ. CDR3 length: 15 amino acids. The CDR3 region is CASSVTGDMDSPLHF. The DNA for the CDR3 is TGCGCCAGCAGCGTGACAGGGGATATGGATTCACCCCTCCACTTT.

About this clonotype: A much larger clone differs from this one at a single base, so this may be a read error. This chain connects TRBV5-1 to TRBJ1-2; TRBD1 aligns across 8 bases. The germline gives CDR1 SGHRS, CDR2 YFSETQ. The CDR3 covers 14 residues. CDR3 in DNA: TGTGCCAGCGGCAGAAAGGACAGGGTGTACGGCTACACCTTC. This gives the protein CASGRKDRVYGYTF. Looking up the rest from reference TRBV5-1 and TRBJ1-2 gives the full variable domain: KAGVTQTPRYLIKTRGQQVTLSCSPISGHRSVSWYQQTPGQGLQFLFEYFSETQRNKGNFPGRFSGRQFSNSRSEMNVSTLELGDSALYLCASGRKDRVYGYTFGSGTRLTVV.

This rearrangement joins TRBV10-2 to TRBJ1-2; 9 bases are shared with TRBD1. The CDR3 length is 13 residues. Germline loops: CDR1 WSHSY, CDR2 SAAADI. After removal of 6 bases from V and 8 bases from J, the junction contained 7 bases not matched to a gene. CDR3 bases: TGCGCCAGCAGCAGGGACAGGGCTGGAGGCTACACCTTC. Translating it yields CASSRDRAGGYTF.

This clonotype was recorded at least ten times. This rearrangement joins TRBV7-9 to TRBJ1-4; D is undetermined. V gave up 4 bases and J gave up 2 bases, with 11 bases separating them. Germline values: CDR1 SEHNR, CDR2 FQNEAQ (reference sequence). The CDR3 extends over 15 amino acids. The CDR3 here is CASSYGRSTNEKLFF. The CDR3 DNA reads as TGTGCCAGCAGCTATGGACGGAGTACTAATGAAAAACTGTTTTTT. Supplemented by reference TRBV7-9 and TRBJ1-4, the full variable domain reads DTGVSQNPRHKITKRGQNVTFRCDPISEHNRLYWYRQTLGQGPEFLTYFQNEAQLEKSRLLSDRFSAERPKGSFSTLEIQRTEQGDSAMYLCASSYGRSTNEKLFFGSGTQLSVL.

This chain uses TRBV7-9 with TRBJ2-7; unclear D gene. Per germline, CDR1 SEHNR and CDR2 FQNEAQ (reference sequence). CDR3 length: 13 amino acids. The V end was cut by 1 base, the J end by 5 bases, with 9 bases between. The chain's CDR3 is CASSLDGFNEQYF. DNA for the CDR3: TGTGCCAGCAGCTTAGATGGGTTCAACGAGCAGTACTTC.